This T cell receptor beta chain was captured by sequencing in a study of blood T cells in healthy people across ages (dated by TCRdb to between 2015 and 2016). Regarding the complete study: In model experiments, template switching captured roughly one uniquely barcoded TCR beta cDNA molecule for every two T cells. Age-related changes in TCR beta repertoire diversity were measured in the study by deep sequencing normalized with unique cDNA molecular identifiers. Four age groups were formed from the donors: young (average roughly 16 years), middle-aged (approximately 40), aged (approximately 60) and long-lived (more than 75). To avoid experimental bias, donors of different ages were randomly spread across the sequencing lanes. The study analyzed two additional independent replicas of 1 million unique cDNA reads from the same blood draw for two donors, one aged 18 to 29 and one aged 80 or older. General study outcomes and caveats: Observed TCR beta diversity per million T cells fell roughly linearly with age, and a significant reduction was already apparent by age around 39. Estimates of total diversity based on one million sequenced T cells were considered lower bounds and underestimates. Donor CMV infection status was unknown, potentially confounding age-related changes in expanded clonotypes. Compared with the aged group, the long-lived group had more naive CD4+ T cells, fewer expanded clones and increased TCR diversity, a pattern suggesting age selection. Bulk unsorted PBMC profiling prevented conclusive comparison of naive and antigen-experienced compartments. The percentage of naive T cells measured by flow cytometry correlated strongly with observed TCR beta diversity.

Donors were 40 or so systemically healthy Caucasian individuals from Russia aged roughly 6 to 90 years. Each donor gave around 9.8 milliliters of peripheral blood, collected into EDTA-treated Vacutainer tubes. Ficoll-Paque density-gradient centrifugation was used to isolate PBMCs, with at least 7 million obtained per sample. Trizol reagent was used to extract total RNA from the PBMCs, yielding at least 5.5 micrograms per sample. The percentages of naive CD45RAhigh/CD27high T cells were determined by flow cytometry on a PBMC aliquot from every donor. The receptor library was made with 5' RACE. Sequencing used an Illumina HiSeq 2500. A second PCR of roughly 6 to 11 cycles was run with a J-beta primer mix and a sample-barcoded 5' primer. A template-switch 5' adaptor carrying 12 random nucleotides introduced a unique molecular identifier onto each TCR beta cDNA molecule. Each sample yielded at least 2.5 million CDR3-containing paired-end reads. The Mint cDNA synthesis kit, primed by a TRBC-specific oligonucleotide, was used to synthesize first-strand cDNA from all RNA. After uracil-DNA glycosylase treatment, a first 18-cycle PCR used universal primers M1SS and BC2_uni_R on all cDNA. As for the original processing: Each sample was normalized by randomly selecting 1 million high-quality reads, each carrying a distinct molecular identifier. Reads sharing molecular identifiers were discarded rather than binned into consensus sequences. CDR3 identification, clonotype clustering and error correction used MiTCR with a Q25 quality threshold and the strictest error-elimination algorithm. Lower-bound total TCR beta diversity was estimated with a nonparametric unseen species model using Euler transformation. The public reads were reprocessed in TCRdb via fastp at Q25 and MiXCR, keeping in-frame beta chains. Each entry is one CDR3 protein sequence, shown with its most common DNA and genes. TCRdb's processing, not the authors', yielded these V and J calls. A total of around 800,000 distinct CDR3 sequences appear in this sample, roughly 44% of them only once. The biggest ten clones account for approximately 20% of the sample.

The CDR3 runs 12 amino acids, cysteine and phenylalanine included. Only the CDR3 DNA is retained, 36 bases long and in frame from the first base. V sheds 6 bases and J sheds 8 bases, leaving 11 bases between their ends. Details on this clonotype: What antigen it recognizes has not been identified. No per-base quality is available; no much larger clone lies one base away.

Input material: blood. This TCR was sampled from a man aged 55-75 years in good health. The rearranged segments are TRBV12-3 or TRBV12-4 and TRBJ2-1; the D gene identity is not certain. The DNA sequence is TGTGCCAGCAGGCACACCGTGGATGAGCAGTTCTTC. Its coded protein is CASRHTVDEQFF.